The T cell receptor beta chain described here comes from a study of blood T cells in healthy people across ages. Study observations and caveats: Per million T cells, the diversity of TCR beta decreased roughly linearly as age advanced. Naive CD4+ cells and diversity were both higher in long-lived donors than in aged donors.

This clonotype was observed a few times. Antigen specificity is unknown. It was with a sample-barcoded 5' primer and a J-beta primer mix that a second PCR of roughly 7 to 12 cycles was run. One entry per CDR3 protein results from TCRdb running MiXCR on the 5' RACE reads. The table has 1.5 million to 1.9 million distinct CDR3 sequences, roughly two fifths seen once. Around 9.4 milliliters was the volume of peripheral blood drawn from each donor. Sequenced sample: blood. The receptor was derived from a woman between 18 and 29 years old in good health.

This CDR3 is CSATTGIFNEKLFF. The CDR3 DNA follows: TGCAGTGCTACCACAGGGATCTTTAATGAAAAACTGTTTTTT. The gene calls are TRBV20-1 and TRBJ1-4; D is possibly TRBD1 (6 bases). The V end was cut by 4 bases, the J end by 4 bases, with 13 bases between. There are 14 residues in the CDR3. Germline-derived CDR1 and CDR2 are DFQATT and SNEGSKA (reference sequence).